The 30 T cell receptor beta chains presented below share a single source sample, sequenced in a study of blood T cell repertoires in COVID-19. The assay was immunoSEQ multiplex PCR, and TCRdb's table has in-frame clones only and misses some. The table shows hundreds of thousands of clones, with 82% occurring only once. Source material: PBMCs or T cells enriched from blood (not recorded which). These receptors all come from a woman aged 55 to 70 who had recovered from COVID-19.

This chain links TRBV21-1 with TRBJ1-6; the table's D call, TRBD1, was not checked against the DNA. TRBV21-1 is annotated as a pseudogene. The CDR3 has 14 residues. The chain's CDR3 is CASSSTAYNSPLHF. The CDR3 DNA is TGTGCCAGCAGCAGTACAGCCTATAATTCACCCCTCCACTTT.

This chain links TRBV4-3 with TRBJ2-6; the match to TRBD2 covers 8 bases. From germline, CDR1 is LGHNA and CDR2 YSLEER. With 6 bases clipped from V and 1 base from J, the junction kept 11 bases outside the gene matches. The CDR3 extends over 18 amino acids. CDR3 protein: CASSLDSGGHSGANVLTF. The DNA for the CDR3 is TGCGCCAGCAGTCTCGACTCGGGGGGGCATTCTGGGGCCAACGTCCTGACTTTC.

The chain has TRBV9 and TRBJ2-3, with 9 positions matching TRBD1. V was clipped by 0 bases and J by 7 bases; unmatched bases: 9. The CDR3 totals 16 residues. From germline, CDR1 is SGDLS and CDR2 YYNGEE. The CDR3 here is CASSVGGQGVIYTQYF. DNA for the CDR3: TGTGCCAGCAGCGTAGGGGGACAGGGTGTAATATATACGCAGTATTTT.

The chain employs TRBV6-5 and TRBJ1-3; no clear D. There are 14 residues in the CDR3. Looked up from germline, CDR1 is MNHEY and CDR2 is SVGAGI. The V end lost 4 bases, the J end lost 0 bases, and 7 bases lay between the germline ends. The CDR3 DNA is TGTGCCAGCAGTTCAAGCCTCTCTGGAAACACCATATATTTT. Amino acid sequence: CASSSSLSGNTIYF.

The chain carries TRBV19 and TRBJ2-7; 9 nucleotides match TRBD2. The CDR3 has 13 residues. Germline V gene sequence: CDR1 LNHDA, CDR2 SQIVND (reference sequence). The ends lost 4 bases at V and 4 bases at J; junction bases unmatched: 2. CDR3 coding DNA: TGTGCCAGTAGTAGGGCGGGAGGGTACGAGCAGTACTTC. Translation gives CASSRAGGYEQYF.

This chain connects TRBV7-2 to TRBJ1-1; D not certain. In germline, CDR1 is SGHTA, CDR2 FQGNSA. Trimming stripped 6 bases from V and 0 bases from J, with 14 bases between. CDR3 length equals 15 residues. The CDR3 nucleotides read TGTGCCAGCAGGAGAAACAGTGGCGTGAACACTGAAGCTTTCTTT. Its translation is CASRRNSGVNTEAFF.

The rearrangement links TRBV12-2 to TRBJ1-2; TRBD1, the table's D call, was not compared with the DNA. TRBV12-2 is a documented pseudogene. The CDR3 covers 18 residues. The CDR3 loop reads CASRLGQDRGRGDYGYTF. The CDR3 coding sequence is TGTGCAAGTCGCTTAGGTCAAGACAGGGGGCGAGGTGACTATGGCTACACCTTC.

This clone was seen a single time. The chain is built from TRBV18 and TRBJ2-7, with D possibly matching TRBD1 (5 bases). Germline CDR1 is KGHSH and CDR2 is LQKENI. This CDR3 region has 14 residues. The V and J ends lost 3 bases and 0 bases respectively, with 9 bases between them. CDR3: CASSPDISSYEQYF. The DNA for the CDR3 is TGTGCCAGCTCACCGGACATTAGCTCCTACGAGCAGTACTTC.

The gene calls are TRBV9 and TRBJ1-6; D is undetermined. Germline values: CDR1 SGDLS, CDR2 YYNGEE. The length of the CDR3 is 17 residues. Trimming took 0 bases from V and 2 from J, leaving 12 bases between them. The CDR3 region is CASSVELSMTYNSPLHF. CDR3 DNA: TGTGCCAGCAGCGTAGAACTTTCCATGACCTATAATTCACCCCTCCACTTT.

V usage is TRBV3-1 (or the pseudogene TRBV3-2) and J usage is TRBJ2-5, with TRBD2 matching over 9 bases. The CDR3 sequence is 19 residues long. CDR1 and CDR2 (germline): LGHDT, YNNKEL (reference sequence). V lost 1 base and J lost 4; bases outside the gene matches: 16. CDR3 amino acids: CASSQVRGLAAFGAETQYF. As DNA, the CDR3 is TGTGCCAGCAGCCAAGTGCGGGGACTAGCCGCTTTTGGGGCAGAGACCCAGTACTTC.

This chain uses TRBV5-1 with TRBJ2-5; 12 nucleotides align to TRBD2. V was pared by 0 bases and J by 1 base, with 4 bases of the junction left unmatched. CDR1 and CDR2 from the germline V gene are SGHRS and YFSETQ. This CDR3 region has 17 residues. CDR3: CASSLVLAGGPQETQYF. The CDR3 region has the DNA TGCGCCAGCAGCTTGGTGCTAGCGGGAGGGCCCCAAGAGACCCAGTACTTC.

In its sample, this clone was seen once. The chain carries TRBV5-1 and TRBJ1-3; TRBD1 aligns across 10 bases. The CDR3 consists of 16 residues. Germline CDR1 SGHRS, CDR2 YFSETQ. The V segment lost 3 bases and the J segment 2 bases; nucleotides outside the gene matches: 5. The CDR3 sequence: CASSSRTGGTGNTIYF. DNA of the CDR3: TGCGCCAGCAGCTCCCGGACAGGGGGAACTGGAAACACCATATATTTT.

The chain links TRBV5-6 to TRBJ2-1; 8 nucleotides line up with TRBD2. The V gene end was trimmed by 4 bases and the J gene end by 10 bases; junction bases not matched to a gene: 7. This CDR3 comprises 13 residues. CDR1 SGHDT and CDR2 YYEEEE come from the germline V gene. CDR3 nucleotides: TGTGCCAGCAGCCGCCTAGCGGGCGCAGAGCAGTTCTTC. Protein sequence: CASSRLAGAEQFF. Drawing the rest from reference TRBV5-6 and TRBJ2-1, the complete variable domain is DAGVTQSPTHLIKTRGQQVTLRCSPKSGHDTVSWYQQALGQGPQFIFQYYEEEERQRGNFPDRFSGHQFPNYSSELNVNALLLGDSALYLCASSRLAGAEQFFGPGTRLTVL.

The genes are TRBV6-5 and TRBJ1-6, with D perhaps matching TRBD1 (5 bases). V lost 0 bases and J lost 9, with 15 bases in between. The CDR3 contains 16 residues. CDR1 and CDR2 from the germline V gene are MNHEY and SVGAGI. The CDR3 spells CASSYSGIRGSSPLHF. The CDR3 region has the DNA TGTGCCAGCAGTTACTCTGGCATCCGGGGGTCTTCACCCCTCCACTTT.

The chain couples TRBV29-1 to TRBJ1-1; D gene unclear. Trimming took 5 bases from V and 8 from J, leaving 12 bases between them. The CDR3 spans 11 residues. The germline CDR1 and CDR2 sequences are SQVTM and ANQGSEA. CDR3 in DNA: TGCAGCGTTAGTGTGAGTGCCGAAGCTTTCTTT. Its translation is CSVSVSAEAFF.

The chain carries TRBV15 and TRBJ2-3, with D perhaps matching TRBD1 (8 bases). The CDR3 sequence is 18 residues long. Trimming took off 1 base at V and 0 bases at J, with 17 bases between the two ends. CDR1 and CDR2 from the germline V gene are LNHNV and YYDKDF (reference sequence). CDR3 amino acids: CATSRGTGGDTSTDTQYF. For the CDR3, the DNA is TGTGCCACCAGCAGAGGAACAGGGGGGGACACTAGCACAGATACGCAGTATTTT.

The chain couples TRBV4-2 to TRBJ2-1; TRBD2 might be the D (6 bases). In germline, CDR1 is LGHNA, CDR2 YNFKEQ. This CDR3 has 15 residues. Trimming took 1 base from V and 3 from J, leaving 10 bases between them. The CDR3 region is CASSQAEGVYNEQFF. The CDR3 DNA follows: TGTGCCAGCAGCCAAGCGGAGGGAGTCTACAATGAGCAGTTCTTC.

The chain joins TRBV7-2 to TRBJ2-7; 7 nucleotides align to TRBD2. The junction had 8 bases not matched to a gene; V was cut back by 6 bases and J by 3 bases. CDR3 length: 14 residues. Germline V gives CDR1 SGHTA, CDR2 FQGNSA. The DNA of the CDR3 is TGTGCCAGCAGTCCCAGCGGGGAGAACTACGAGCAGTACTTC. Residues: CASSPSGENYEQYF.

The chain joins TRBV5-8 to TRBJ2-7; 14 nucleotides match TRBD2. The length of the CDR3 is 15 residues. The V gene end was trimmed by 6 bases and the J gene end by 6 bases; junction bases not matched to a gene: 8. Germline CDR1 reads SGHTS; CDR2 reads YDEGEE. DNA for the CDR3: TGTGCCAGCACCAAGGGACTAGCGGGAGTAGGCGAGCAGTACTTC. This gives the protein CASTKGLAGVGEQYF.

This chain connects TRBV3-1 (or the pseudogene TRBV3-2) to TRBJ2-1; 15 positions match TRBD2. CDR3 length: 16 amino acids. Trimming removed 4 bases from V and 10 bases from J; junction bases left unmatched: 8. The V gene's germline CDR1 is LGHDT and CDR2 YNNKEL (reference sequence). CDR3 in amino acids: CASSLLWTSGRAEQFF. In DNA, the CDR3 is TGTGCCAGCAGCCTACTGTGGACTAGCGGGAGGGCCGAGCAGTTCTTC.

The rearrangement joins TRBV5-1 to TRBJ2-6, with D unclear. This CDR3 is built from 15 residues. Germline loops: CDR1 SGHRS, CDR2 YFSETQ. V was pared by 4 bases and J by 0 bases, with 8 bases between. The DNA of the CDR3 is TGCGCCAGCAGCAGTTTCAGCTCTGGGGCCAACGTCCTGACTTTC. Translation gives CASSSFSSGANVLTF.

The chain couples TRBV6-5 to TRBJ1-1; D gene uncertain. The germline V and J ends were trimmed by 0 bases and 1 base, with 6 bases remaining between them. This CDR3 is 14 amino acids long. Germline values: CDR1 MNHEY, CDR2 SVGAGI. CDR3 in amino acids: CASSYSEGNTEAFF. The CDR3 DNA reads as TGTGCCAGCAGTTACTCCGAGGGGAACACTGAAGCTTTCTTT.

The chain joins TRBV6-1 to TRBJ1-5; D gene ambiguous. Trimming stripped 3 bases from V and 9 bases from J, with 9 bases between. The germline CDR1 and CDR2 sequences are MNHNS and SASEGT. The CDR3 runs to 12 residues. The CDR3 sequence is CASSEQDRPQHF. The CDR3 DNA follows: TGTGCCAGCAGTGAGCAAGATAGGCCCCAGCATTTT.

The J gene is TRBJ2-7, the V gene TRBV11-2, with D perhaps TRBD1 (6 bases). CDR3 length: 15 residues. Deletions cut 5 bases from V and 7 bases from J, with 21 bases between. Germline-derived CDR1 and CDR2 are SGHAT and FQNNGV. Written as DNA, the CDR3 is TGTGCCAGCAGCAAGAGGGGGATGGGGGCGAGTGAGCAGTACTTC. Residues: CASSKRGMGASEQYF.

CDR3 coding DNA: TGTGCCAGCCGCCTTTCGACAGGGGGTGCGCAGCCCCAGCATTTT. This codes for CASRLSTGGAQPQHF. J is TRBJ1-5 and V is TRBV28; TRBD1 aligns across 9 bases. Germline CDR1 MDHEN, CDR2 SYDVKM. V lost 8 bases and J lost 7; bases outside the gene matches: 12. The CDR3 is 15 residues long.

The chain combines TRBV5-1 with TRBJ2-3; D possibly corresponds to TRBD2 (5 bases). The germline V gene encodes CDR1 SGHRS and CDR2 YFSETQ. The CDR3 extends over 13 amino acids. V shed 7 bases and J shed 2 bases, with 11 bases lying between them. DNA for the CDR3: TGCGCCAGCCGGACTGGCAACACAGATACGCAGTATTTT. Translation: CASRTGNTDTQYF.

The CDR3 reads CASSLGQGANLGGANVLTF. CDR3 DNA sequence: TGTGCCAGCAGCCTAGGGCAGGGGGCAAATCTAGGAGGGGCCAACGTCCTGACTTTC. The chain is built from TRBV5-8 and TRBJ2-6, with 8 positions matching TRBD1. The CDR3 runs 19 residues. Germline V gene lookup returns CDR1 SGHTS and CDR2 YDEGEE. The ends lost 4 bases at V and 4 bases at J; junction bases unmatched: 16. Full variable domain (remainder filled in from reference TRBV5-8 and TRBJ2-6): EAGVTQSPTHLIKTRGQQATLRCSPISGHTSVYWYQQALGLGLQFLLWYDEGEERNRGNFPPRFSGRQFPNYSSELNVNALELEDSALYLCASSLGQGANLGGANVLTFGAGSRLTVL.

This chain links TRBV5-1 with TRBJ1-1; D might be TRBD1 (5 bases). The CDR3 spans 16 residues. CDR1 and CDR2 from the germline V gene are SGHRS and YFSETQ. The germline V and J ends were trimmed by 3 bases and 3 bases, with 18 bases remaining between them. DNA of the CDR3: TGCGCCAGCAGCTCTCAGGGAAGCATCCTCGACACTGAAGCTTTCTTT. Translating it yields CASSSQGSILDTEAFF.

The gene calls are TRBV7-9 and TRBJ1-4; D unresolved. Germline CDR1 is SEHNR and CDR2 is FQNEAQ (reference sequence). Trimming left V 0 bases short and J 8 bases short, with 13 bases between. The CDR3 runs 15 residues. CDR3 residues: CASSLARAGGEKLFF. CDR3 coding DNA: TGTGCCAGCAGCTTAGCGCGGGCGGGAGGGGAAAAACTGTTTTTT.

V and J are TRBV7-2 and TRBJ2-1; 11 nucleotides match TRBD2. The CDR3 runs 15 residues. The germline V gene encodes CDR1 SGHTA and CDR2 FQGNSA. V shed 5 bases and J 4 bases; nucleotides not matched to a gene: 4. This CDR3 is CASSLLAGGYNEQFF. In nucleotides, the CDR3 is TGTGCCAGCAGCCTTCTAGCGGGGGGTTACAATGAGCAGTTCTTC. The full variable domain, completed using reference TRBV7-2 and TRBJ2-1, is GAGVSQSPSNKVTEKGKDVELRCDPISGHTALYWYRQSLGQGLEFLIYFQGNSAPDKSGLPSDRFSAERTGGSVSTLTIQRTQQEDSAVYLCASSLLAGGYNEQFFGPGTRLTVL.